The present T cell receptor (beta chain) was sequenced within a study of T cells after posttransplantation cyclophosphamide. Study findings and constraints: Tissue-infiltrating T cells from skin or gut overlapped little with blood T cells.

Data came from immunoSEQ multiplex PCR; TCRdb stores just in-frame clones and leaves some out. The repertoire holds about 47,000 clones, with about 90% as singletons. V was shortened by 0 bases and J by 5 bases, with 16 bases between the two germline ends. Germline loops: CDR1 GTSNPN, CDR2 SVGIG (reference sequence). This CDR3 is built from 15 residues. Regarding this clone: Its specificity is not known.

The chain combines TRBV30 with TRBJ1-2; D gene unclear. The sequence was collected from a woman in her fifties or sixties in good health and a related stem cell transplant donor. Sequencing used PBMCs. The CDR3 DNA sequence: TGTGCCTGGAGTGTACTGAAGACATCCCAATATGGCTACACCTTC. Translating gives CAWSVLKTSQYGYTF.